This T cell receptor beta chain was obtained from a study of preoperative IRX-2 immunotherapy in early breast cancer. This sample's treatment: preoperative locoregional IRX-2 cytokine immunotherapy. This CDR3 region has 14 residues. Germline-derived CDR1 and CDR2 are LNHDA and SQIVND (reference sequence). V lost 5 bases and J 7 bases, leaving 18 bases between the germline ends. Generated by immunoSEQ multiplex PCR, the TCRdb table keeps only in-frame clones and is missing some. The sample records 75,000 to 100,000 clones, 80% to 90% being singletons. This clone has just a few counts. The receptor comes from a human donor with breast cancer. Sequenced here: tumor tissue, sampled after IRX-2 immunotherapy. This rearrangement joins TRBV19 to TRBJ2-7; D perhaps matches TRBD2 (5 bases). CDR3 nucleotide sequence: TGTGCCAGTAGTCCGGAGCGGAGGTATGGTGAGCAGTACTTC. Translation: CASSPERRYGEQYF.